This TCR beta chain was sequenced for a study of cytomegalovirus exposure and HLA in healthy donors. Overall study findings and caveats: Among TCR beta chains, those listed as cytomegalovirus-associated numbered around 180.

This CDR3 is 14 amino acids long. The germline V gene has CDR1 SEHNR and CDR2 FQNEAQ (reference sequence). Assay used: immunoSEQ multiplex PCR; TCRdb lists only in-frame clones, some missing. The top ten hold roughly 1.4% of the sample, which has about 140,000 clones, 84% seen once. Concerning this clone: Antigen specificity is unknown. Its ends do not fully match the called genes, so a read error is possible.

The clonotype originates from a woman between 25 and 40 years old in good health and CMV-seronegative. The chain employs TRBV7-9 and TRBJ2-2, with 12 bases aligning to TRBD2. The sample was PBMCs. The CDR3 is CASSLAGGPGELFF. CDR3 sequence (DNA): TGTGCCAGCAGCCTAGCGGGGGGGCCCGGGGAGCTGTTTTTT.